This T cell receptor beta chain was obtained from a study of blood T cells in healthy people across ages (dated by TCRdb to about 2015). A note on the overall study: In model experiments, template switching captured about one uniquely barcoded TCR beta cDNA molecule for every two T cells. For two donors (one aged 18 to 30 and one aged 80 or older), the study analyzed two additional independent replicas of 1 million unique cDNA reads from the same blood draw. The donors were split into four age groups: young (average 16 years), middle-aged (39), aged (approximately 60) and long-lived (under 90). To avoid experimental bias, donors of different ages were distributed randomly across sequencing lanes. To track age-related changes in TCR beta repertoire diversity, the study relied on deep sequencing normalized with unique cDNA molecular identifiers. Broader findings and caveats from the paper: The percentage of naive T cells measured by flow cytometry correlated strongly with observed TCR beta diversity. Observed TCR beta diversity per million T cells fell roughly linearly with age, and a significant reduction was already apparent by age around 44. Because donor CMV infection status was unknown, age-related changes in expanded clonotypes were potentially confounded. The long-lived group showed more naive CD4+ T cells, fewer expanded clones and increased TCR diversity than the aged group, suggesting age selection. Because profiling used bulk unsorted PBMCs, naive and antigen-experienced compartments could not be compared conclusively. Estimates of total diversity from one million sequenced T cells were regarded as lower bounds and underestimates.

A remark on this clonotype: Its antigen is unknown. It has no much larger one-base neighbor in the sample; base qualities were not kept.

Donors were about 36 systemically healthy Caucasian individuals from Russia aged roughly 6 to 90 years. Each donor gave ten milliliters of peripheral blood, drawn into EDTA-treated Vacutainer tubes. PBMCs were isolated by Ficoll-Paque density-gradient centrifugation, with at least 7 million obtained per sample. Trizol reagent was used to extract total RNA from PBMCs, with at least 6 micrograms per sample. The percentages of naive CD45RAhigh/CD27high T cells were determined by flow cytometry on a PBMC aliquot from every donor. The method was 5' RACE. Instrument used: Illumina HiSeq 2500. The second PCR ran for about 6 to 12 cycles and used a J-beta primer mix along with a sample-barcoded 5' primer. Each TCR beta cDNA molecule received a unique molecular identifier from a template-switch 5' adaptor carrying 12 random nucleotides. Each sample yielded at least 3 million CDR3-containing paired-end reads. All of the RNA was converted into first-strand cDNA using the Mint cDNA synthesis kit, with a TRBC-specific oligonucleotide serving as the primer. After uracil-DNA glycosylase treatment, a first 18-cycle PCR used universal primers M1SS and BC2_uni_R on all cDNA. Concerning the study's data processing: Normalization of each sample was performed by random selection of 1 million high-quality reads, each carrying a distinct molecular identifier. Instead of being binned into consensus sequences, reads that shared molecular identifiers were thrown out. MiTCR, set to a Q25 quality threshold and the strictest error-elimination algorithm, was used for CDR3 identification, clonotype clustering and error correction. Lower-bound total TCR beta diversity was estimated with a nonparametric unseen species model using Euler transformation. Using fastp trimming at Q25 and MiXCR clonotype assembly, TCRdb reanalyzed the public sequencing data and kept in-frame beta chains. When rows share a CDR3 protein, they turn into one entry using the most common DNA and genes. TCRdb's processing, not the study's, gives the V and J calls here. The sample profile shows about 1,400,000 distinct CDR3 sequences; 55% to 75% of them were found once. Over 5% of the sample belongs to the ten largest clones.

This clonotype was obtained from a man between 18 and 29 years old in good health. Sequencing input: blood.

The DNA is as follows: TGCAGTGCTAGAATCCCGAAGGGCTATAATTCACCCCTCCACTTT. This gives the protein CSARIPKGYNSPLHF. Recombination joined TRBV20-1 with TRBJ1-6, with the D gene too uncertain to name. From its cysteine to its phenylalanine, the CDR3 spans 15 amino acids. Only the CDR3 part of the read is kept: 45 bases, read in frame from the first base. CDR1 and CDR2, per the germline V gene (reference sequence), are DFQATT and SNEGSKA. Trimming at the junction amounts to 2 bases on V and 3 bases on J, and the germline ends lie 11 bases apart.